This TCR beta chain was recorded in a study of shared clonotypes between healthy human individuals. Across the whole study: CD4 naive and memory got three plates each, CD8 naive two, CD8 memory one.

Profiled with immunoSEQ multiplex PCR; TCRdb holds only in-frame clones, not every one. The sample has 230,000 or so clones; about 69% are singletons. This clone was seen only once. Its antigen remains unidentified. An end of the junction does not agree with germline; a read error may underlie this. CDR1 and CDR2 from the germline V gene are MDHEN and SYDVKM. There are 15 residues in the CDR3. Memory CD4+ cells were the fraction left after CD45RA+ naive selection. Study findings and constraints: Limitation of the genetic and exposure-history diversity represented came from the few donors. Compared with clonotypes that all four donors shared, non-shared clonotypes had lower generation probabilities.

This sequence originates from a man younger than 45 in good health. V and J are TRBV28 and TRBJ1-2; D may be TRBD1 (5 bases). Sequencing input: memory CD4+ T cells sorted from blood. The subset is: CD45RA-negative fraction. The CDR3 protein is CASTLQWGTLTGYTF. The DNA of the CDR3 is TGTGCCAGCACTTTACAATGGGGGACCCTTACGGGCTACACCTTC.